These 21 T cell receptor beta chains share one sample of origin, sequenced in a study of cytomegalovirus exposure and HLA in healthy donors. Amplification used 60 Vbeta primers and 13 Jbeta primers. The table came from immunoSEQ multiplex PCR; TCRdb's copy has only in-frame clones and leaves some out. The table lists around 100,000 clones, around 9.1% of them singletons. The sequenced sample was PBMCs. Receptors were obtained from a man between 40 and 49 years old in good health and CMV-seropositive.

In its sample, this clone was seen a few times. The chain carries TRBV13 and TRBJ1-1, with 7 bases matching TRBD1. The V gene's germline CDR1 is PRHDT and CDR2 FYEKMQ (reference sequence). V trimming: 6 bases; J trimming: 7 bases; junction bases outside the gene matches: 17. The CDR3 has 16 amino acids. CDR3 loop: CASSSRLGGPGFEAFF. The CDR3 DNA reads as TGTGCCAGCAGTTCCCGTCTAGGGGGCCCGGGGTTTGAAGCTTTCTTT. The variable domain in full, with the rest retrieved from reference TRBV13 and TRBJ1-1, is AAGVIQSPRHLIKEKRETATLKCYPIPRHDTVYWYQQGPGQDPQFLISFYEKMQSDKGSIPDRFSAQQFSDYHSELNMSSLELGDSALYFCASSSRLGGPGFEAFFGQGTRLTVV.

This clone has just a few counts. This chain joins TRBV27 and TRBJ2-7, with 7 bases fitting TRBD1. The CDR3 length is 15 residues. With 2 bases clipped from V and 2 bases from J, the junction kept 6 bases outside the gene matches. CDR1 MNHEY and CDR2 SMNVEV come from the germline V gene (reference sequence). This CDR3 reads CASSLNRGNTYEQYF. CDR3 bases: TGTGCCAGCAGTTTAAACAGGGGCAATACCTACGAGCAGTACTTC.

This clone was counted between two and nine times. The rearrangement uses TRBV10-1 and TRBJ2-5; no firm D call. The length of the CDR3 is 14 residues. V was shortened by 0 bases and J by 3 bases, with 8 bases between the two germline ends. Germline loops: CDR1 WNHNN, CDR2 SYGVQD (reference sequence). The CDR3 DNA sequence: TGCGCCAGCAGTGAGTCGTTCGGTAAAGAGACCCAGTACTTC. Protein sequence: CASSESFGKETQYF.

The chain uses TRBV18 and TRBJ2-7; 9 bases match TRBD1. This CDR3 comprises 15 residues. Germline loops: CDR1 KGHSH, CDR2 LQKENI. V lost 2 bases and J lost 5; bases outside the gene matches: 7. CDR3 coding DNA: TGTGCCAGCTCACCAGGGGGGACAGGGACCCACGAGCAGTACTTC. It codes for CASSPGGTGTHEQYF.

This clone was seen a few times. This chain connects TRBV10-1 to TRBJ2-1, with 9 bases identical to TRBD2. This CDR3 contains 17 residues. Per the germline V gene, CDR1 is WNHNN and CDR2 is SYGVQD (reference sequence). With 2 bases clipped from V and 6 bases from J, the junction kept 11 bases outside the gene matches. The CDR3 DNA is TGCGCCAGCAGTGAGGCCTTAGCGGGAGCGAATCCCAATGAGCAGTTCTTC. Residues: CASSEALAGANPNEQFF.

The chain employs TRBV11-3 and TRBJ1-3; D remains unclear. Germline CDR1 is SGHNT and CDR2 is YENEEA. Trimming took off 5 bases at V and 0 bases at J, with 14 bases between the two ends. The CDR3 has 16 amino acids. CDR3 residues: CASSHLSGSSGNTIYF. The CDR3 DNA sequence: TGTGCCAGCAGCCATCTCTCGGGGAGCTCTGGAAACACCATATATTTT.

The V call is TRBV5-4, the J call TRBJ2-7; TRBD1 aligns across 11 bases. V lost 4 bases to trimming and J lost 5 bases; unmatched junction nucleotides: 8. CDR1 is SGHNT, CDR2 YYREEE, per germline (reference sequence). This CDR3 is built from 15 residues. The CDR3 sequence: CASSHGTGGIDEQYF. The CDR3, as DNA: TGTGCCAGCAGCCACGGGACAGGGGGAATTGACGAGCAGTACTTC.

The V and J genes are TRBV19 and TRBJ1-5, with D tentatively TRBD1 (6 bases). CDR3 length equals 14 residues. V gave up 1 base and J gave up 6 bases, with 10 bases separating them. Per germline, CDR1 LNHDA and CDR2 SQIVND (reference sequence). CDR3 amino acids: CASSIGTAGQPQHF. In nucleotides, the CDR3 is TGTGCCAGTAGTATAGGGACAGCAGGTCAGCCCCAGCATTTT.

This clone was detected a few times. The V and J genes are TRBV11-2 and TRBJ1-2; 8 bases match TRBD1. This CDR3 has 13 residues. V was clipped by 3 bases and J by 7 bases; unmatched bases: 4. CDR1 and CDR2 from the germline V gene are SGHAT and FQNNGV. In nucleotides, the CDR3 is TGTGCCAGCAGCTTTCCAGGGGGCGTTGGCTACACCTTC. Protein product: CASSFPGGVGYTF.

This chain links TRBV11-2 with TRBJ2-5; 7 nucleotides agree with TRBD1. Trimming took 5 bases from V and 5 from J; bases not matched to a gene: 5. This CDR3 region has 13 residues. Germline V CDR1 and CDR2: SGHAT, FQNNGV. The CDR3 DNA is TGTGCCAGCAGCCCCGACAGGGTTGAGACCCAGTACTTC. Translating it yields CASSPDRVETQYF.

There are a few counts of this clone. The CDR3 DNA sequence: TGTGCCAGCAGCTTTCTAGCGGGAAGCACAGATACGCAGTATTTT. Translation: CASSFLAGSTDTQYF. The chain couples TRBV7-9 to TRBJ2-3; 9 positions agree with TRBD2. Losses at the gene ends were 3 bases for V and 0 bases for J; bases not matched to a gene: 1. CDR3 length equals 15 residues. Per the germline V gene, CDR1 is SEHNR and CDR2 is FQNEAQ (reference sequence).

The sample holds a few counts of this clone. V and J are TRBV10-1 and TRBJ2-1; 8 bases map to TRBD2. Germline-derived CDR1 and CDR2 are WNHNN and SYGVQD (reference sequence). V shed 3 bases and J 8 bases; nucleotides not matched to a gene: 6. This CDR3 has 14 residues. The CDR3 DNA reads as TGCGCCAGCAGTGAAGCGGGAGTCATCCATGAGCAGTTCTTC. Its protein product is CASSEAGVIHEQFF.

This clone was seen a handful of times. This chain uses TRBV7-2 with TRBJ2-3, with 12 bases fitting TRBD2. Germline V gene data show CDR1 as SGHTA and CDR2 as FQGNSA. V trimming: 4 bases; J trimming: 5 bases; junction bases outside the gene matches: 7. The CDR3 has 16 residues. CDR3 sequence (DNA): TGTGCCAGCAGCTCGAGACTAGCGGGAGTCGTAGATACGCAGTATTTT. Encoded protein: CASSSRLAGVVDTQYF.

There are a few counts of this clone. The chain has TRBV7-8 and TRBJ2-1; 15 nucleotides line up with TRBD2. The V segment lost 2 bases and the J segment 9 bases; nucleotides outside the gene matches: 5. The V gene's germline CDR1 is SGHVS and CDR2 FQNEAQ. The CDR3 contains 16 residues. This CDR3 reads CASSLFGTSGRIEQFF. CDR3 sequence (DNA): TGTGCCAGCAGCTTATTCGGGACTAGCGGGAGGATTGAGCAGTTCTTC.

This clone was detected only a few times. The chain employs TRBV7-9 and TRBJ1-4; D perhaps matches TRBD1 (6 bases). CDR3 length: 14 residues. The V end was cut by 2 bases, the J end by 5 bases, with 9 bases between. Germline values: CDR1 SEHNR, CDR2 FQNEAQ (reference sequence). CDR3 DNA: TGTGCCAGCAGCTTATGGGACATAAATGAAAAACTGTTTTTT. Protein product: CASSLWDINEKLFF.

This clone occurred a few times. CDR3 sequence reads: CASSHPGSTEAFF. The CDR3 nucleotides read TGTGCCAGCAGCCACCCAGGGTCCACTGAAGCTTTCTTT. The chain uses TRBV14 and TRBJ1-1; a weak D match, TRBD1 (5 bases). Germline CDR1 is SGHDN and CDR2 is FVKESK. CDR3 length: 13 residues. Trimming took off 3 bases at V and 4 bases at J, with 9 bases between the two ends.

Only a few counts were recorded for this clone. In DNA form, the CDR3 reads TGTGCCATCAGTGAAAGGGGCTATGGCTACACCTTC. It encodes CAISERGYGYTF. V gene TRBV10-3 combines with J gene TRBJ1-2, with TRBD1 as a possible D gene (5 bases). CDR1 ENHRY and CDR2 SYGVKD come from the germline V gene. This CDR3 comprises 12 residues. V was shortened by 3 bases and J by 4 bases, with 6 bases between the two germline ends.

This clone appeared a single time. The CDR3 nucleotides are TGTGCCAGCAGCCTGACACCTTCTCACAATGAGCAGTTCTTC. Protein product: CASSLTPSHNEQFF. The chain combines TRBV11-3 with TRBJ2-1; no clear D. Trimming left V 5 bases short and J 5 bases short, with 13 bases between. This CDR3 region has 14 residues. Germline loops: CDR1 SGHNT, CDR2 YENEEA.

The V gene is TRBV29-1, the J gene TRBJ1-2, with a possible D match to TRBD1 (5 bases). V lost 7 bases, J lost 8 bases, and 17 bases lay in between. The CDR3 has 12 amino acids. Looked up from germline, CDR1 is SQVTM and CDR2 is ANQGSEA. This CDR3 reads CSGGGTSGGYTF. DNA for the CDR3: TGCAGCGGGGGGGGGACCTCGGGCGGCTACACCTTC.

This clone has more than one count but fewer than ten. This chain joins TRBV5-4 and TRBJ1-4; unclear D gene. The CDR3 loop spans 14 amino acids. V lost 3 bases and J 0 bases, leaving 6 bases between the germline ends. Germline assignment: CDR1 SGHNT and CDR2 YYREEE (reference sequence). The CDR3 DNA sequence: TGTGCCAGCAGCTCCGAGGCAACTAATGAAAAACTGTTTTTT. Its translation: CASSSEATNEKLFF. Full variable domain (remainder filled in from reference TRBV5-4 and TRBJ1-4): ETGVTQSPTHLIKTRGQQVTLRCSSQSGHNTVSWYQQALGQGPQFIFQYYREEENGRGNFPPRFSGLQFPNYSSELNVNALELDDSALYLCASSSEATNEKLFFGSGTQLSVL.

With regard to this clone: An end of the junction differs from the germline gene, which may be a read error. CDR3 protein: CASSLSGAGEGEQFF. The CDR3 nucleotides read TGTGCTAGCAGCTTGAGTGGGGCGGGAGAGGGTGAGCAGTTCTTC. V usage is TRBV7-7 and J usage is TRBJ2-1; 7 bases map to TRBD2. The CDR3 is made up of 15 amino acids. CDR1 and CDR2 from the germline V gene are SSHAT and FNYEAQ (reference sequence).